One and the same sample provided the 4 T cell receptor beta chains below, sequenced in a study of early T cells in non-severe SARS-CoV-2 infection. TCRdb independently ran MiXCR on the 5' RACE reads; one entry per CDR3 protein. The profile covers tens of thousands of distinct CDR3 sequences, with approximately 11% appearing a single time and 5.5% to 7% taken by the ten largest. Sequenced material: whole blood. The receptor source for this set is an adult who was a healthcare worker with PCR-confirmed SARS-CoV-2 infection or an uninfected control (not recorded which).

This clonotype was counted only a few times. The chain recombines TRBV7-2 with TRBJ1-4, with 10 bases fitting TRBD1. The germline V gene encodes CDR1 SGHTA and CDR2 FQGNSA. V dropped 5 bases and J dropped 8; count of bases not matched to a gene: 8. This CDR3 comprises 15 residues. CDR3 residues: CASSPRQGAWEKLFF. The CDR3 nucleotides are TGTGCCAGCAGCCCCAGACAGGGGGCGTGGGAAAAACTGTTTTTT.

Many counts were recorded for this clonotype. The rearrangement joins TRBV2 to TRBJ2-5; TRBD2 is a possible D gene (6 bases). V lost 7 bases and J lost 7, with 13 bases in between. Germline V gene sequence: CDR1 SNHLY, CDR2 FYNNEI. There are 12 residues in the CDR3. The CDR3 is CASIGTAGTQYF. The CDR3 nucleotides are TGTGCCAGCATAGGGACTGCTGGGACCCAGTACTTC. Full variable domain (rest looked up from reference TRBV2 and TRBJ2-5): EPEVTQTPSHQVTQMGQEVILRCVPISNHLYFYWYRQILGQKVEFLVSFYNNEISEKSEIFDDQFSVERPDGSNFTLKIRSTKLEDSAMYFCASIGTAGTQYFGPGTRLLVL.

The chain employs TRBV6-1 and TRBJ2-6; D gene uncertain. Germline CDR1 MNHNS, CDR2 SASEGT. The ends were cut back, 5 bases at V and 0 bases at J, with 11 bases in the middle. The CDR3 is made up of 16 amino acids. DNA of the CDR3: TGTGCCAGCAGTACAGAACTTTACTCTGGGGCCAACGTCCTGACTTTC. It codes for CASSTELYSGANVLTF.

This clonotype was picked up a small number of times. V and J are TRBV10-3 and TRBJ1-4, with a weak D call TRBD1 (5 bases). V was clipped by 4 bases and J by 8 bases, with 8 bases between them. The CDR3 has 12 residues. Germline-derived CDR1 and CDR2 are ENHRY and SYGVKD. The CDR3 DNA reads TGTGCCATCAGTGCCGGGGACGAAAAACTGTTTTTT. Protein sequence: CAISAGDEKLFF.